This T cell receptor (beta chain) appears in the sequencing data of a study of human T cells and chemical hapten exposure. Study details: Patch tests applied 0.01% DPC to the upper back, read at 6 days.

The time point: pre-sensitization, week 0. Treatment in this sample: therapeutic diphenylcyclopropenone sensitization with weekly scalp DPC. Under the authors' procedure: Sequenced samples showed a median of around 100,000 TCRs each, with counts running from roughly 23,000 to 700,000. TCRdb redid the calling of the RACE reads with MiXCR, one entry per CDR3 protein. What appears here as the V and J calls and clone size reflects TCRdb's work, not the paper's. The sample carries 350,000 to 450,000 distinct CDR3 sequences, 5.1% recorded once. CDR1 and CDR2 from the germline V gene are SGHAT and FQNNGV. The CDR3 has 14 amino acids. Between the trimmed V and J ends, which lost 7 bases and 2 bases, there was a span of 13 bases.

The receptor's source is a woman between 45 and 60 years old with alopecia areata. Some clones in this sample may be carry-over from other donors' samples. The gene calls are TRBV11-2 and TRBJ2-3; possibly TRBD1 for D (5 bases). The sequenced sample was whole blood, obtained in connection with sensitization to the hapten diphenylcyclopropenone (DPC). CDR3 protein: CASTMGHLTDTQYF. CDR3 bases: TGTGCCAGCACTATGGGGCACCTCACAGATACGCAGTATTTT.